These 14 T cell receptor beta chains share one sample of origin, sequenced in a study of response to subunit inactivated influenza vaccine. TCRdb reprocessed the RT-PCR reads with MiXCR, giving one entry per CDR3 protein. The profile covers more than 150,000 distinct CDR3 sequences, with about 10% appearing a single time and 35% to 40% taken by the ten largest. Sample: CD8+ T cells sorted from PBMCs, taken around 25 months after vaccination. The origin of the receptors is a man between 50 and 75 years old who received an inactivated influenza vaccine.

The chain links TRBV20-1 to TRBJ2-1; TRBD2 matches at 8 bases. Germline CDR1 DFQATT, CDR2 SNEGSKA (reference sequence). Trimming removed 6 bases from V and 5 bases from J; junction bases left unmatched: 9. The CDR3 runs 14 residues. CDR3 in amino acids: CSAGDGRGNNEQFF. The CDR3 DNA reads TGCAGTGCGGGAGACGGGAGGGGAAACAATGAGCAGTTCTTC.

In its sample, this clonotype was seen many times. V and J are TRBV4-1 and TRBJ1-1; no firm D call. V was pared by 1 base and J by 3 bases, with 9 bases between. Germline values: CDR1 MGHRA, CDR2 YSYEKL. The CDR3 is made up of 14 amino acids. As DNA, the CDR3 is TGCGCCAGCAGCCAAGGGTTTGCAGACACTGAAGCTTTCTTT. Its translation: CASSQGFADTEAFF.

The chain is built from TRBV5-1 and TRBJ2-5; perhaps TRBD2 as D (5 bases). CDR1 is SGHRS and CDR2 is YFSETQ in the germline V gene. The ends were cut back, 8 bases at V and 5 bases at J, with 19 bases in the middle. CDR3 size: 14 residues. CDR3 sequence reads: CASSFDGGHETQYF. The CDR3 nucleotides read TGCGCCAGTAGTTTCGACGGCGGGCATGAGACCCAGTACTTC.

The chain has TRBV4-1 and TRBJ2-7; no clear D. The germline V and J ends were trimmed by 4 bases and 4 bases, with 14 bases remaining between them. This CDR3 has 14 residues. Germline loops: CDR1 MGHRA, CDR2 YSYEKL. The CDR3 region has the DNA TGCGCCAGCAGCCCCGACACCGGTCGATACGAGCAGTACTTC. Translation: CASSPDTGRYEQYF.

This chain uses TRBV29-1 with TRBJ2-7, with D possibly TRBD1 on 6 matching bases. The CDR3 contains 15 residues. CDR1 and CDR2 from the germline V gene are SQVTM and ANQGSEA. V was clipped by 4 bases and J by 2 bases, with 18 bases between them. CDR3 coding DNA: TGCAGCGTTGGTGGCCTTAAGACAGGTCCCTACGAGCAGTACTTC. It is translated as CSVGGLKTGPYEQYF.

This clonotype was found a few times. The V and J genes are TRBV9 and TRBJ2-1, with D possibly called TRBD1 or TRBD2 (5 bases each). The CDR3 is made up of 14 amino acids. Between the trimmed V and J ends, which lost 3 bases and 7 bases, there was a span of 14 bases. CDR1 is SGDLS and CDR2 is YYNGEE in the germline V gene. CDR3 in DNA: TGTGCCAGCAGCGGTACCGGGGCTGGAAATGAGCAGTTCTTC. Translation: CASSGTGAGNEQFF.

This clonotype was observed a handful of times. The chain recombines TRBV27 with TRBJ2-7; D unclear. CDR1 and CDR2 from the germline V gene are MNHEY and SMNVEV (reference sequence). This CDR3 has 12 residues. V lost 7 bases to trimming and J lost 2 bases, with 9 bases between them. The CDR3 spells CASKGTTYEQYF. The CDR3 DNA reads TGTGCCAGCAAGGGAACCACCTACGAGCAGTACTTC.

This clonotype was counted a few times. CDR3 in DNA: TGTGCCAGTAGTATTTTCGGGGGTCGCAATCAGCCCCAGCATTTT. Its translation: CASSIFGGRNQPQHF. This chain links TRBV19 with TRBJ1-5, with D perhaps matching TRBD1 (5 bases). Germline V lookup: CDR1 LNHDA, CDR2 SQIVND (reference sequence). V was cut by 3 bases and J by 2 bases, with 11 bases left in between. There are 15 residues in the CDR3.

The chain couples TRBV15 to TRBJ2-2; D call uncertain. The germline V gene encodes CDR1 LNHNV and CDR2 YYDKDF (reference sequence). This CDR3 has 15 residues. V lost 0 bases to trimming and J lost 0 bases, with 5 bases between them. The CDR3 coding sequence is TGTGCCACCAGCAGAGATACAGCGAACACCGGGGAGCTGTTTTTT. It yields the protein CATSRDTANTGELFF.

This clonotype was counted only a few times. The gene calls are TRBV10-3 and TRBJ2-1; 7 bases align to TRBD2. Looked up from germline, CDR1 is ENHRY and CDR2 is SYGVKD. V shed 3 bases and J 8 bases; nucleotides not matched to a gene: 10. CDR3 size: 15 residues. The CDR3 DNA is TGTGCCATCAGTGATCGAAGCGGGAAGGGAGATGAGCAGTTCTTC. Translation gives CAISDRSGKGDEQFF.

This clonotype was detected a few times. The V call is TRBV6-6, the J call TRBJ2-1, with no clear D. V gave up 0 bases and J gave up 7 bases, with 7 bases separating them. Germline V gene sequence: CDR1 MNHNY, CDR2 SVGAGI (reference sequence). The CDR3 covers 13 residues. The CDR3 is CASSYSQHNEQFF. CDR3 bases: TGTGCCAGCAGTTACTCGCAGCATAATGAGCAGTTCTTC.

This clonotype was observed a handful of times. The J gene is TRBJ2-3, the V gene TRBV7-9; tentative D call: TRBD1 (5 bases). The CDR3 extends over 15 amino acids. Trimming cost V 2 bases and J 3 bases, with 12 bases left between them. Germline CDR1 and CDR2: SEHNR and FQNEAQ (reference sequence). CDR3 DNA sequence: TGTGCCAGCAGCTTACGCCAGGGTGTGACAGATACGCAGTATTTT. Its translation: CASSLRQGVTDTQYF.

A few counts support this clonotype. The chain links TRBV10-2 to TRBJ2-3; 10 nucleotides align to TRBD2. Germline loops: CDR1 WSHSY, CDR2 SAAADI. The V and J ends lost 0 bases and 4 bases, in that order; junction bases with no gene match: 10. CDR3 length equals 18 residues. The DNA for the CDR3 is TGCGCCAGCAGTGAGTCAAAGCGGGGGGGCTGGAGCTCAGATACGCAGTATTTT. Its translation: CASSESKRGGWSSDTQYF.

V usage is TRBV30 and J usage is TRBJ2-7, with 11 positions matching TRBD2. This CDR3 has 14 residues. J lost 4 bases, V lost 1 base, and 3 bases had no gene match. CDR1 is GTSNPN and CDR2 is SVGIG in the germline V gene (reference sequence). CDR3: CAWSEVAGGYEQYF. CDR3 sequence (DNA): TGTGCCTGGAGTGAGGTAGCGGGAGGGTACGAGCAGTACTTC.